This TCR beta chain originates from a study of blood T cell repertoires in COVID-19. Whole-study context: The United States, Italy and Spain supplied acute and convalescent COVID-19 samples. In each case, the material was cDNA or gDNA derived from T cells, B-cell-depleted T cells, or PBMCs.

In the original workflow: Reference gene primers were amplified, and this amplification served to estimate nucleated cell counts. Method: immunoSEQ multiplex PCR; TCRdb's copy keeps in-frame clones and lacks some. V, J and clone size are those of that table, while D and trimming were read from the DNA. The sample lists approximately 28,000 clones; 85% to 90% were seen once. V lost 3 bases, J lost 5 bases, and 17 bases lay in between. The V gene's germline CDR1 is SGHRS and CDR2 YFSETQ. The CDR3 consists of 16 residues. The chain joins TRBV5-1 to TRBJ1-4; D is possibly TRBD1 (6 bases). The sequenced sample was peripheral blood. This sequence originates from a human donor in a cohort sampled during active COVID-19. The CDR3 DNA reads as TGCGCCAGCAGCTCCGGCGGAGGACAGCGGAATGAAAAACTGTTTTTT. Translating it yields CASSSGGGQRNEKLFF. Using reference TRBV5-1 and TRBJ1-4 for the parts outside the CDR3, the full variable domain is KAGVTQTPRYLIKTRGQQVTLSCSPISGHRSVSWYQQTPGQGLQFLFEYFSETQRNKGNFPGRFSGRQFSNSRSEMNVSTLELGDSALYLCASSSGGGQRNEKLFFGSGTQLSVL.